This T cell receptor (beta chain) was sequenced for a study of T-cell reconstitution after alpha-beta-depleted transplantation in children. Findings and caveats of the study: When one year had passed after transplant, most T-cell counts and diversity came from newly produced T cells. Some patients owed their high day-60 TCRbeta diversity to surviving recipient T cells and thymic progenitors. Several hundred expanded graft clones reportedly gave rise to the alpha-beta T cells present about two months after transplant.

CDR1 is SQVTM and CDR2 is ANQGSEA in the germline V gene. V lost 7 bases and J 8 bases, leaving 14 bases between the germline ends. This CDR3 has 11 amino acids. Unique molecular identifiers were incorporated into the prepared TCRbeta library. In TCRdb, the PCR reads were re-called with MiXCR into one record per CDR3 protein. The sample has 25,000 to 30,000 distinct CDR3 sequences, 6.3% seen once. In this sample, this clonotype turned up many times. Antigen: not known. Sequencing used PBMCs, mostly from graft donor cells, obtained 180 days after TCRalphabeta/CD19-depleted stem cell transplant. The clonotype originates from a male patient younger than 18 who had a stem cell transplant for acute myeloid leukemia, so the T cells may come from the graft donor. This sequence joins TRBV29-1 and TRBJ1-1; D perhaps matches TRBD1 (6 bases). CDR3 nucleotide sequence: TGCAGCGCCGGCCCCGGGACAGAAGCTTTCTTT. Its protein is CSAGPGTEAFF.